The present T cell receptor beta chain was sequenced within a study of blood T cell repertoires in COVID-19. The assay was immunoSEQ multiplex PCR, and TCRdb's table has in-frame clones only and misses some. Of 200,000 to 250,000 clones detected, around 82% appear once; the ten largest clones hold 10% to 15%. A word on this clone: The same CDR3 is also encoded by other DNA sequences in this sample.

What was sequenced was peripheral blood. This receptor was taken from a human donor in a cohort sampled during active COVID-19.

The CDR3 loop reads CASSSLTEAFF. The CDR3 nucleotides are TGTGCCAGCAGTTCCCTAACTGAAGCTTTCTTT. V and J are TRBV6-5 and TRBJ1-1; D remains unclear. Germline CDR1 and CDR2: MNHEY and SVGAGI. This CDR3 contains 11 residues. Trimming stripped 4 bases from V and 5 bases from J, with 5 bases between.